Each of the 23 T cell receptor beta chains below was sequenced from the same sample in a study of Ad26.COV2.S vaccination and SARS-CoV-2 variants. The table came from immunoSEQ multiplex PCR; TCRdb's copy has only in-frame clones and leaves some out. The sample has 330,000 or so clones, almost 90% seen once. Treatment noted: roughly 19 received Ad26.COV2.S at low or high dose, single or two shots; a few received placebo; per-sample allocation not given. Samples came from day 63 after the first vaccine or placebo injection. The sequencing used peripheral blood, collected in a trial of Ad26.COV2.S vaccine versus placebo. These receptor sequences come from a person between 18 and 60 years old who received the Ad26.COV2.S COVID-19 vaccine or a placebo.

In DNA, the CDR3 is TGTGCCAGCAGCCTAATCGGGACTAGCGGGAATGAGCAGTTCTTC. Protein sequence: CASSLIGTSGNEQFF. The chain uses TRBV6-5 and TRBJ2-1; 12 bases are shared with TRBD2. Germline CDR1 is MNHEY and CDR2 is SVGAGI. V shed 6 bases, J shed 7 bases, and the junction held 7 bases outside the gene matches. This CDR3 has 15 residues.

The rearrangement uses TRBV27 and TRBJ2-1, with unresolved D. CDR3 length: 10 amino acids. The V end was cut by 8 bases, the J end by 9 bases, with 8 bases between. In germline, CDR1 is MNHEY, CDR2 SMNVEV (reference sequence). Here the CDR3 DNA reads TGTGCCAGCGGCTTCTTTGAGCAGTTCTTC. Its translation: CASGFFEQFF.

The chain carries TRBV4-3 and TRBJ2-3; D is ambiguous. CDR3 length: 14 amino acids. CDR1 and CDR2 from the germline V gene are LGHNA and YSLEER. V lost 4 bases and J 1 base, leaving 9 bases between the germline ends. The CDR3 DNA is TGCGCCAGCAGCCCCGGCGCCCGCACAGATACGCAGTATTTT. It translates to CASSPGARTDTQYF.

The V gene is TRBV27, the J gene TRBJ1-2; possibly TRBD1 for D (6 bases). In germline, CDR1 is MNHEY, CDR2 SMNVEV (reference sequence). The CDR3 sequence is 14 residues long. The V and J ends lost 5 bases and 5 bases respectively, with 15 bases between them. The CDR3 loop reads CASSPYPDSYGYTF. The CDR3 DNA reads TGTGCCAGCAGTCCCTACCCGGACAGTTATGGCTACACCTTC.

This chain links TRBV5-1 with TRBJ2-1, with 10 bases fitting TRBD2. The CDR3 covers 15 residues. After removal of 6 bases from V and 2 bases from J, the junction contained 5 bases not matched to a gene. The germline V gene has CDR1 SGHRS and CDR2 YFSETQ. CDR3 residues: CASNEGLAPYNEQFF. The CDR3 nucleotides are TGCGCCAGCAACGAGGGACTAGCGCCCTACAATGAGCAGTTCTTC.

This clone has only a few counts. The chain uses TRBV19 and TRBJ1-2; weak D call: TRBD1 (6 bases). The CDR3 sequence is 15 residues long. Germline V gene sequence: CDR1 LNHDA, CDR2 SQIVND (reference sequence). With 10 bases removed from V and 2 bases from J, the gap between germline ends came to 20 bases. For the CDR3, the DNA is TGTGCCACCCACCCAAACGGGGGCATGAACTATGGCTACACCTTC. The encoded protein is CATHPNGGMNYGYTF. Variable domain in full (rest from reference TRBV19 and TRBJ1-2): DGGITQSPKYLFRKEGQNVTLSCEQNLNHDAMYWYRQDPGQGLRLIYYSQIVNDFQKGDIAEGYSVSREKKESFPLTVTSAQKNPTAFYLCATHPNGGMNYGYTFGSGTRLTVV.

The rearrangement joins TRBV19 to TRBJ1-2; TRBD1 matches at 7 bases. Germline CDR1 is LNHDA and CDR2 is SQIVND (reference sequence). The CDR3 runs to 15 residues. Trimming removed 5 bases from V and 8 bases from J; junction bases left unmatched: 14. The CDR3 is CASSANPTGAYGYTF. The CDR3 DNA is TGTGCCAGTAGTGCAAACCCTACAGGGGCTTACGGCTACACCTTC.

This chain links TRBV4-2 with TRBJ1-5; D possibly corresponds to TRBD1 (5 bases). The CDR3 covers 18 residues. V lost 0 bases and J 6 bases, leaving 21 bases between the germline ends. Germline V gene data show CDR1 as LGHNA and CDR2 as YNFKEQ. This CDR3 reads CASSQDVFRDSEGQPQHF. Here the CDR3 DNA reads TGTGCCAGCAGCCAAGATGTCTTCCGGGACTCCGAAGGTCAGCCCCAGCATTTT.

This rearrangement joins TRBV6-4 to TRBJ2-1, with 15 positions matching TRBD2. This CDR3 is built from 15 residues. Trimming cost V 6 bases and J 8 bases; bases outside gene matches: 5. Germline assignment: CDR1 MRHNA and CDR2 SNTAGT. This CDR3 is CASSLGLAGGDEQFF. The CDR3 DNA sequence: TGTGCCAGCAGCCTCGGACTAGCGGGGGGGGATGAGCAGTTCTTC.

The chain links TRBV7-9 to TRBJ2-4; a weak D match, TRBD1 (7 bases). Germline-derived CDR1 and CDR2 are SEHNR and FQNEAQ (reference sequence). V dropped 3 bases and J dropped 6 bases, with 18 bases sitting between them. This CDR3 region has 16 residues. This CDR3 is CASSFGSEGAGNIQYF. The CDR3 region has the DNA TGTGCCAGCAGCTTCGGGAGTGAGGGGGCCGGAAACATTCAGTACTTC.

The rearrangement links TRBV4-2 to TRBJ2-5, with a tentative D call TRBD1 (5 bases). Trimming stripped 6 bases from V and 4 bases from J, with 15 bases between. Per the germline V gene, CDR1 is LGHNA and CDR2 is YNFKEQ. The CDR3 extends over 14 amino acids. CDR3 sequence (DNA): TGTGCCAGCAGTCTGGGGCCCTCCGGAGAGACCCAGTACTTC. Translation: CASSLGPSGETQYF.

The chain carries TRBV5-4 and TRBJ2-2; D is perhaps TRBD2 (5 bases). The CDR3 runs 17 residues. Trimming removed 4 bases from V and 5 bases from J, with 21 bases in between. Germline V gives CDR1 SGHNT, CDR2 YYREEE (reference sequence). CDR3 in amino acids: CASSNLMRERSTGELFF. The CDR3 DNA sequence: TGTGCCAGCAGCAATCTGATGAGGGAGAGGTCAACCGGGGAGCTGTTTTTT.

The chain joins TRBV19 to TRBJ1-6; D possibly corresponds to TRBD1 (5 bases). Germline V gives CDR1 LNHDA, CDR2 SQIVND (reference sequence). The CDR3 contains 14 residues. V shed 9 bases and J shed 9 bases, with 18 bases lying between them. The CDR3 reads CASQGPHIRSPLHF. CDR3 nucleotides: TGTGCCAGCCAGGGACCACATATCCGTTCACCCCTCCACTTT. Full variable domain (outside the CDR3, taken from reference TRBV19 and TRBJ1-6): DGGITQSPKYLFRKEGQNVTLSCEQNLNHDAMYWYRQDPGQGLRLIYYSQIVNDFQKGDIAEGYSVSREKKESFPLTVTSAQKNPTAFYLCASQGPHIRSPLHFGNGTRLTVT.

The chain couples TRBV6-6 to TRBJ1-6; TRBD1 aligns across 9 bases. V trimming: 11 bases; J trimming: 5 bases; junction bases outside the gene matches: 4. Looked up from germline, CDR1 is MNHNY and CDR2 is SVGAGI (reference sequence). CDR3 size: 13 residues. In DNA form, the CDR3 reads TGTGCCGGGGGACAGGGCGATAATTCACCCCTCCACTTT. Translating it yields CAGGQGDNSPLHF.

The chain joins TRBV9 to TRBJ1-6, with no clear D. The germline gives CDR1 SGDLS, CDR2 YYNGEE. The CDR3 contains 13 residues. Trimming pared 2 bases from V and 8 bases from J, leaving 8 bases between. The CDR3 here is CASSVGSDSPLHF. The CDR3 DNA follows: TGTGCCAGCAGCGTGGGCAGCGATTCACCCCTCCACTTT.

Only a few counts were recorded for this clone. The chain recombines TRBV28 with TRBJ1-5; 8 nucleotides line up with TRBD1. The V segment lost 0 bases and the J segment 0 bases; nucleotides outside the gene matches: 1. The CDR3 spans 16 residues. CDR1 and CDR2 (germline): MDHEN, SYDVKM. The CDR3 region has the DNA TGTGCCAGCAGTTTATGGGACAGGGATAGCAATCAGCCCCAGCATTTT. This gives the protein CASSLWDRDSNQPQHF.

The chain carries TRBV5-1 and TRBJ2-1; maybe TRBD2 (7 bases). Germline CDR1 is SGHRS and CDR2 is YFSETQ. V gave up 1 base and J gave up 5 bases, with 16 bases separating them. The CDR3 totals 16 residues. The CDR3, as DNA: TGCGCCAGCAGCTTGCGGGGGGCGGGCGTCCACAATGAGCAGTTCTTC. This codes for CASSLRGAGVHNEQFF.

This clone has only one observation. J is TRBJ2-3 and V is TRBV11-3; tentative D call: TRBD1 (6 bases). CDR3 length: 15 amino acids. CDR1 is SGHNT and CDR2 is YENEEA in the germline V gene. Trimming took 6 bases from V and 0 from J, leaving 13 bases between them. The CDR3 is CASSQGFGSTDTQYF. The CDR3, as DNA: TGTGCCAGCAGTCAGGGGTTTGGTAGCACAGATACGCAGTATTTT.

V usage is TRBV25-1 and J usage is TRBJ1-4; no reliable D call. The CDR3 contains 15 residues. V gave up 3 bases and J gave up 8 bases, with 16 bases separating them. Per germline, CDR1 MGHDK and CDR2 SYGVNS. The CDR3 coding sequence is TGTGCCAGCAGTGATGCGGGCGGATCTCTCGAAAAACTGTTTTTT. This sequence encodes CASSDAGGSLEKLFF.

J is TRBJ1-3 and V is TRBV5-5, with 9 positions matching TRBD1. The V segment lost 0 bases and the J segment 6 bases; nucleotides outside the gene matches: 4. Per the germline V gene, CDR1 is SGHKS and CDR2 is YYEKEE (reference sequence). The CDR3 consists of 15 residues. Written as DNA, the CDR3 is TGTGCCAGCAGCTTGGGGGACAGGGATGAAAACACCATATATTTT. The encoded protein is CASSLGDRDENTIYF. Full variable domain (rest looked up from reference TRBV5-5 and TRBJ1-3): DAGVTQSPTHLIKTRGQQVTLRCSPISGHKSVSWYQQVLGQGPQFIFQYYEKEERGRGNFPDRFSARQFPNYSSELNVNALLLGDSALYLCASSLGDRDENTIYFGEGSWLTVV.

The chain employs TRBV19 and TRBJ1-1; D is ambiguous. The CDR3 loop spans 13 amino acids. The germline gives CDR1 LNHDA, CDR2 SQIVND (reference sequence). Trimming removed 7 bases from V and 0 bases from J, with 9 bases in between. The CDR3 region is CASTLSLNTEAFF. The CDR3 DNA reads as TGTGCCAGTACATTAAGTTTGAACACTGAAGCTTTCTTT.

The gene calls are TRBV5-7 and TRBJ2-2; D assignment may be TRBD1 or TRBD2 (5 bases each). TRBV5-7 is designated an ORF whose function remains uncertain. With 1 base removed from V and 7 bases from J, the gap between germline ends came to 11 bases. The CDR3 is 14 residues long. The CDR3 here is CASSLSGQVGELFF. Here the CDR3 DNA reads TGTGCCAGCAGCTTGTCGGGGCAGGTCGGGGAGCTGTTTTTT.

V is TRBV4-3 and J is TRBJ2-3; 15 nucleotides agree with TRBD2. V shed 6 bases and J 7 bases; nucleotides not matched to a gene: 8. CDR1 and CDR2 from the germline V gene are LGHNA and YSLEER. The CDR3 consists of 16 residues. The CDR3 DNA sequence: TGCGCCAGCAGTTTCGGACTAGCGGGGGGGGAGTATACGCAGTATTTT. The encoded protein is CASSFGLAGGEYTQYF.